The clone carrying this T cell receptor (beta chain) was observed a single time. The entry originates in a study of technical replicates of blood from a handful of donors. Losses at the gene ends were 2 bases for V and 7 bases for J; bases not matched to a gene: 12. From germline, CDR1 is KGHSH and CDR2 LQKENI. The length of the CDR3 is 17 residues. This table comes from immunoSEQ multiplex PCR, and its TCRdb copy is limited to in-frame clones, with some not included. The sample yields tens of thousands of clones, 90% seen once. The chain couples TRBV18 to TRBJ1-2; 11 bases are shared with TRBD1. The specimen was PBMCs. The sequence derives from a human donor in good health. Some clones in this sample may be carry-over from other donors' samples. As DNA, the CDR3 is TGTGCCAGCTCACCAGTGGCTGGACAGGGGGCGGTGAGTGGCTACACCTTC. This sequence encodes CASSPVAGQGAVSGYTF.